One and the same sample provided the 8 T cell receptor beta chains below, sequenced in a study of glioma-infiltrating T cells listed by TCRdb under 2016. Instrument on record: Illumina MiSeq. The iRepertoire nested amplicon-rescue multiplex PCR (arm-PCR) platform was used to amplify TCR alpha and beta CDR3 regions from RNA. TCRdb cleaned the public reads at Q25 with fastp, built clones with MiXCR and kept in-frame beta chains. Records with the same CDR3 protein are collapsed into one entry carrying the most frequent genes and DNA. Across this sample there are approximately 18,000 distinct CDR3 sequences, with over 45% seen only once. Roughly 40% of the sample rests with the top ten. Sequencing was done on a sample of glioma tissue, nonneoplastic brain tissue, or PBMCs (not recorded which). The origin of the receptors is a human donor with low-grade glioma or glioblastoma, undergoing nonglioma brain surgery, or in good health (not recorded which).

The genes are TRBV4-1 and TRBJ1-5, with 7 bases identical to TRBD1. Germline V gene data show CDR1 as MGHRA and CDR2 as YSYEKL. With 5 bases clipped from V and 7 bases from J, the junction kept 8 bases outside the gene matches. This CDR3 comprises 14 residues. CDR3 residues: CASSATGERQPQHF. The CDR3 DNA follows: TGCGCCAGCAGCGCAACAGGGGAGAGGCAGCCCCAGCATTTT.

This chain links TRBV6-6 with TRBJ1-5; unclear D gene. The CDR3 consists of 15 residues. CDR1 MNHNY and CDR2 SVGAGI come from the germline V gene (reference sequence). V lost 0 bases and J lost 7, with 13 bases in between. CDR3: CASSYSAQAGQPQHF. In nucleotides, the CDR3 is TGTGCCAGCAGTTACTCAGCGCAGGCTGGGCAGCCCCAGCATTTT.

This chain connects TRBV7-2 to TRBJ2-1, with TRBD2 identical over 8 bases. V was clipped by 3 bases and J by 9 bases; unmatched bases: 4. CDR3 length: 13 amino acids. The germline CDR1 and CDR2 sequences are SGHTA and FQGNSA. As DNA, the CDR3 is TGTGCCAGCAGCTTCGGACTAGCCAGTGAGCAGTTCTTC. Amino acids: CASSFGLASEQFF.

This clonotype is a singleton in its sample. The chain recombines TRBV27 with TRBJ2-5; 8 bases match TRBD1. Germline assignment: CDR1 MNHEY and CDR2 SMNVEV (reference sequence). The CDR3 has 13 amino acids. V shed 5 bases, J shed 6 bases, and the junction held 5 bases outside the gene matches. The CDR3 DNA reads TGTGCCAGCAGTCCGACAGGGGTAAAGACCCAGTACTTC. Amino acids: CASSPTGVKTQYF.

The V and J genes are TRBV6-5 and TRBJ2-7, with a tentative D call TRBD2 (6 bases). This CDR3 has 15 residues. The V gene's germline CDR1 is MNHEY and CDR2 SVGAGI. The V end lost 0 bases, the J end lost 2 bases, and 11 bases lay between the germline ends. The CDR3 sequence is CASSYSHPGAYEQYF. CDR3 bases: TGTGCCAGCAGTTACTCGCACCCGGGGGCCTACGAGCAGTACTTC.

This clonotype has at least ten counts. The chain carries TRBV4-1 and TRBJ1-3; D possibly corresponds to TRBD1 (5 bases). The CDR3 covers 14 residues. The V gene's germline CDR1 is MGHRA and CDR2 YSYEKL. The V gene lost 0 bases and the J gene lost 11 bases, with 14 bases spanning the gap. The DNA for the CDR3 is TGCGCCAGCAGCCAAGATTCCGGGACCTTCTCCATATATTTT. The encoded protein is CASSQDSGTFSIYF.

The table lists this clonotype with many counts. V usage is TRBV7-9 and J usage is TRBJ1-1; D not certain. This CDR3 contains 13 residues. CDR1 and CDR2 (germline): SEHNR, FQNEAQ (reference sequence). With 3 bases removed from V and 6 bases from J, the gap between germline ends came to 11 bases. The CDR3 region has the DNA TGTGCCAGCAGCTTTATCCGGGGAGCTGAAGCTTTCTTT. It is translated as CASSFIRGAEAFF.

This clonotype was counted ten times or more. The genes are TRBV20-1 and TRBJ2-3; a possible D gene is TRBD1 (5 bases). V was clipped by 3 bases and J by 2 bases, with 12 bases between them. This CDR3 spans 14 amino acids. From germline, CDR1 is DFQATT and CDR2 SNEGSKA (reference sequence). DNA of the CDR3: TGCAGTGCTAGGGGCCTAGGGGACACAGATACGCAGTATTTT. Amino acid sequence: CSARGLGDTDTQYF.